What follows are 5 T cell receptor beta chains derived from one specimen sequenced in a study of cytomegalovirus exposure and HLA in healthy donors. The PCR used 60 Vbeta and 13 Jbeta primers. TCRdb's copy holds only in-frame clones and misses some; the assay was immunoSEQ multiplex PCR. The sample lists under 110,000 clones; 75% were seen once. Specimen: PBMCs. These receptors all come from a middle-aged man in good health and CMV-seronegative.

Comments on this clone: At one end the junction does not follow the germline gene, possibly because of a read error. J is TRBJ1-1 and V is TRBV13; TRBD1 is a possible D gene (6 bases). There are 14 residues in the CDR3. Germline V gives CDR1 PRHDT, CDR2 FYEKMQ (reference sequence). CDR3 in amino acids: CASSAHVWGGEYEF. For the CDR3, the DNA is TGTGCCAGCAGCGCCCACGTGTGGGGGGGCGAATACGAATTT.

This sequence joins TRBV6-1 and TRBJ2-1, with 9 bases identical to TRBD1. In germline, CDR1 is MNHNS, CDR2 SASEGT. The CDR3 consists of 15 residues. V shed 6 bases and J 10 bases; nucleotides not matched to a gene: 13. CDR3 bases: TGTGCCAGCAGGGACAGGGGTGGTTCCCTAGAGGAGCAGTTCTTC. Its protein is CASRDRGGSLEEQFF.

The V and J genes are TRBV5-6 and TRBJ2-2, with a tentative D call TRBD1 (6 bases). Trimming removed 4 bases from V and 5 bases from J, with 21 bases in between. Looked up from germline, CDR1 is SGHDT and CDR2 is YYEEEE. The CDR3 loop spans 17 amino acids. CDR3 sequence: CASSATWTVRRTGELFF. In DNA form, the CDR3 reads TGTGCCAGCAGCGCAACGTGGACAGTCAGGCGGACCGGGGAGCTGTTTTTT.

The rearrangement links TRBV5-1 to TRBJ1-1, with 10 bases that match TRBD1. CDR1 is SGHRS, CDR2 YFSETQ, per germline. CDR3 length: 13 amino acids. V was clipped by 4 bases and J by 10 bases; unmatched bases: 7. The CDR3 is CASSRPGQGIAFF. DNA for the CDR3: TGCGCCAGCAGCCGACCGGGACAGGGGATAGCTTTCTTT.

This clone was seen once. J is TRBJ2-5 and V is TRBV19; D might be TRBD2 (7 bases). The germline V gene encodes CDR1 LNHDA and CDR2 SQIVND (reference sequence). The CDR3 spans 16 residues. Trimming took off 3 bases at V and 1 base at J, with 15 bases between the two ends. CDR3 DNA sequence: TGTGCCAGTAGTATTACGGGGGGCCCGGGCCAAGAGACCCAGTACTTC. It specifies CASSITGGPGQETQYF.